The source of this T cell receptor (beta chain) is a study of post-analysis software for immune sequencing data. Points from the study as a whole: Patients used about 5 TRBV segments, including TRBV5-6, TRBV5-1 and TRBV20-1, more often than controls.

Every TCR beta cDNA library bore unique molecular identifiers. MiXCR, applied by TCRdb to the PCR reads, yields one record per CDR3 protein. The sample includes fewer than 600,000 distinct CDR3 sequences, roughly 46% of them seen just once. The CDR3 sequence is 15 residues long. Looked up from germline, CDR1 is SGHTA and CDR2 is FQGNSA. The trim removed 5 bases at V and 1 base at J, leaving 4 bases unmatched. This clonotype was seen a handful of times. Its antigen is not known. The chain has TRBV7-2 and TRBJ2-7, with 11 bases aligning to TRBD1. This TCR was recovered from a girl aged 10-17 years with multiple sclerosis. The sample taken for sequencing was blood. CDR3 sequence: CASSPGDRGSYEQYF. As DNA, the CDR3 is TGTGCCAGCAGCCCCGGGGACAGGGGGTCCTACGAGCAGTACTTC.